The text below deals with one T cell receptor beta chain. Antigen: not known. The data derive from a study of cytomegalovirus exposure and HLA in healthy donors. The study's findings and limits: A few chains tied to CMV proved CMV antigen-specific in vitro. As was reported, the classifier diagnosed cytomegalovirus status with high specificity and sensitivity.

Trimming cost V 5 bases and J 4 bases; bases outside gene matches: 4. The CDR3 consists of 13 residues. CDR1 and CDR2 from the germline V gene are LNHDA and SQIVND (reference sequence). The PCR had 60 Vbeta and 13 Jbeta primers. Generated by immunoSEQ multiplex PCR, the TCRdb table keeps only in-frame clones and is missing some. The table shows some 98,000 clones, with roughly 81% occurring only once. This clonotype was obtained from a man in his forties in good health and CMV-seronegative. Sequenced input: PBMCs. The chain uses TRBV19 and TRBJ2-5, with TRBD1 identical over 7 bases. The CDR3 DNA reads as TGTGCCAGTAGTTTCCGGGACAGAGAGACCCAGTACTTC. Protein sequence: CASSFRDRETQYF.